Sequencing of this TCR beta chain was carried out in a study of siplizumab effects on memory and regulatory T cells. V dropped 3 bases and J dropped 14 bases, with 14 bases sitting between them. The germline V gene encodes CDR1 LGHNA and CDR2 YSLEER. This CDR3 is 13 amino acids long. Assays were performed on some 9.2 x 10^4 TCR templates per sample. Data came from immunoSEQ multiplex PCR; TCRdb stores just in-frame clones and leaves some out. Seen here are about 87,000 clones, roughly 87% observed once, and the top ten hold less than 2%. Regarding the study as a whole: The mapping of alloreactive clones to unstimulated subsets covered only a minor fraction of them.

In this sample, this clone turned up a few times. Its specificity is not known. This chain links TRBV4-3 with TRBJ1-6; maybe TRBD1 (6 bases). The clonotype originates from a human donor in good health. Specimen: Tregs sorted from blood. Here the CDR3 DNA reads TGCGCCAGCAGCCAGCGCTTACAGGGAGCCCTCCACTTT. Residues: CASSQRLQGALHF.